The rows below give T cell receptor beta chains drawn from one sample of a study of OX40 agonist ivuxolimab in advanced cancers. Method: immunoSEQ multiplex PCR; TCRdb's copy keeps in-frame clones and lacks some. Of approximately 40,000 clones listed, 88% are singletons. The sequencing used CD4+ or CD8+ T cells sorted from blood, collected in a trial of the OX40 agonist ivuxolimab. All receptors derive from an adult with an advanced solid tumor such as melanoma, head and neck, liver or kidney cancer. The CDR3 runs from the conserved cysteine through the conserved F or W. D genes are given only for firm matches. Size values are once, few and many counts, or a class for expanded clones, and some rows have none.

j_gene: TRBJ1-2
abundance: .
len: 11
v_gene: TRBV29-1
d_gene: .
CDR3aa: CSVMQGYGYTF
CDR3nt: TGCAGCGTTATGCAGGGCTATGGCTACACCTTC

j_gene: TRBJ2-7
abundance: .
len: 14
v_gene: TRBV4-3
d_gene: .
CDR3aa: CASSPTGTSYEQYF
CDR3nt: TGCGCCAGCAGCCCGACTGGGACAAGCTACGAGCAGTACTTC

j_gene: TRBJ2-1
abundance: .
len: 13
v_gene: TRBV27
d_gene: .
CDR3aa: CASSFTSYNEQFF
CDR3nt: TGTGCCAGCAGTTTCACCTCCTACAATGAGCAGTTCTTC

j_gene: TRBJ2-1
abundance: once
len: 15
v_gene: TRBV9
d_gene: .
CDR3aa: CASSHEGLIRDEQFF
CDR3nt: TGTGCCAGCAGCCACGAGGGGCTCATTAGGGATGAGCAGTTCTTC

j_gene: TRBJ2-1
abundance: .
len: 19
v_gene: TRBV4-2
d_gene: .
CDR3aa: CASSPSILGTLLKYNEQFF
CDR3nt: TGTGCCAGCAGCCCCTCAATCCTCGGGACCTTATTAAAATACAATGAGCAGTTCTTC

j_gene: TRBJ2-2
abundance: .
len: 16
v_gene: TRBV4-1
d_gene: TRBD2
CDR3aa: CASSQTSGANTGELFF
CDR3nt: TGCGCCAGCAGCCAGACTAGCGGGGCGAACACCGGGGAGCTGTTTTTT

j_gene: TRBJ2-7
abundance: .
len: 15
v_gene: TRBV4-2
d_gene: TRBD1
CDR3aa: CASSYGTGVGYEQYF
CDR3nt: TGTGCCAGCAGCTACGGGACAGGGGTTGGCTACGAGCAGTACTTC

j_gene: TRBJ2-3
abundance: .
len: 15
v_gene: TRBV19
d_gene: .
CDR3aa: CASSIDVDSTDTQYF
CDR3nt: TGTGCCAGTAGTATAGATGTGGACAGCACAGATACGCAGTATTTT

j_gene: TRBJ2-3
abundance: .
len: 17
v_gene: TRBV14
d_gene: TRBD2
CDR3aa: CASSQRGLAVSTDTQYF
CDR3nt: TGTGCCAGCAGCCAACGAGGCCTAGCGGTTAGCACAGATACGCAGTATTTT

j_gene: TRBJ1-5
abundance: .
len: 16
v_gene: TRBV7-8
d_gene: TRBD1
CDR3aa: CASSLGNKQGNQPQHF
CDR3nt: TGTGCCAGCAGCTTAGGGAACAAACAGGGGAATCAGCCCCAGCATTTT

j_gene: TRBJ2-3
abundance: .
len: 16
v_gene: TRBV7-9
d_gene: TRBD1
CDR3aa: CASSAYLDRAIDTQYF
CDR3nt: TGTGCCAGCAGCGCCTATCTTGACAGGGCGATTGATACGCAGTATTTT

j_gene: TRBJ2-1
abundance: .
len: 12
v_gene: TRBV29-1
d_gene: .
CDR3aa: CSVERLVSEQFF
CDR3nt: TGCAGCGTTGAAAGGCTAGTAAGTGAGCAGTTCTTC

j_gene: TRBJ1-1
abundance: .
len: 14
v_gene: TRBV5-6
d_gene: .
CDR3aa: CASSVMGVGTEAFF
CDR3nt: TGTGCCAGCAGCGTAATGGGAGTTGGCACTGAAGCTTTCTTT

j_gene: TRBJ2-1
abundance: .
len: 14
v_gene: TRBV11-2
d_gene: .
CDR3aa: CASSLDGEYNEQFF
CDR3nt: TGTGCCAGCAGCTTAGACGGGGAGTACAATGAGCAGTTCTTC

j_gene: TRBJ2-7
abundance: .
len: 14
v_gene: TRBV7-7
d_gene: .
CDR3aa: CASSSPQGGGEQYF
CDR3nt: TGTGCCAGCAGCTCCCCCCAAGGGGGGGGCGAGCAGTACTTC

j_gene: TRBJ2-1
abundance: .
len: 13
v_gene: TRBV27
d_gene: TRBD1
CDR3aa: CASRMTGNNEQFF
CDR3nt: TGTGCCAGCAGGATGACAGGGAACAATGAGCAGTTCTTC

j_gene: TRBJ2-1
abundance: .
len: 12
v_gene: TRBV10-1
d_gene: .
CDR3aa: CASSWIYNEQFF
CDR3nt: TGCGCCAGCAGTTGGATTTACAATGAGCAGTTCTTC

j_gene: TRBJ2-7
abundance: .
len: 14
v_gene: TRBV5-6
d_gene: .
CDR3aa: CASSLRDHSYEQYF
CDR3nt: TGTGCCAGCAGCTTACGGGACCACTCCTACGAGCAGTACTTC

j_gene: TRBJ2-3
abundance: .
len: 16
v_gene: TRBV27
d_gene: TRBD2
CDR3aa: CASRQDLAGVTDTQYF
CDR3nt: TGTGCCAGCAGACAAGATTTAGCGGGAGTGACAGATACGCAGTATTTT

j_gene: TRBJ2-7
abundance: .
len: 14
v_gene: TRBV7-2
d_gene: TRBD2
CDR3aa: CASSSIAGEYEQYF
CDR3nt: TGTGCCAGCAGCTCTATAGCGGGAGAGTACGAGCAGTACTTC

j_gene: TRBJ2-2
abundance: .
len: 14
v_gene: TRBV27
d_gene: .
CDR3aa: CASSVTRETGELFF
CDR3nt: TGTGCCAGCAGTGTCACCAGGGAAACCGGGGAGCTGTTTTTT

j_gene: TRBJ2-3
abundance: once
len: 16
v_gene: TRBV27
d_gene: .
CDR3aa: CASSLSFEASTDTQYF
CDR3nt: TGTGCCAGCAGTTTATCGTTTGAGGCGAGCACAGATACGCAGTATTTT

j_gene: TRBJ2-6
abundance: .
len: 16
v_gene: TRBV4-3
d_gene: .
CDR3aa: CASSQGSGSGANVLTF
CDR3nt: TGCGCCAGCAGCCAGGGTTCGGGCTCTGGGGCCAACGTCCTGACTTTC

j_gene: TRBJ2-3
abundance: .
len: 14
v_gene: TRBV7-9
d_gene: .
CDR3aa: CASSLDREGDTQYF
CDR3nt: TGTGCCAGCAGCTTAGACAGGGAAGGAGATACGCAGTATTTT

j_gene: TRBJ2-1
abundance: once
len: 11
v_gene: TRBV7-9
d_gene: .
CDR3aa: CASSRPLGQFF
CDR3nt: TGTGCCAGCAGCCGCCCCCTTGGGCAGTTCTTC

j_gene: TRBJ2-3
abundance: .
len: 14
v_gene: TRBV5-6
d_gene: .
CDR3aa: CASSPSLWGDTQYF
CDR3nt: TGTGCCAGCAGCCCTTCCCTGTGGGGAGATACGCAGTATTTT

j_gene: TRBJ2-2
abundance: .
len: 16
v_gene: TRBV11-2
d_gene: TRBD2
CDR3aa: CASSSEGLANTGELFF
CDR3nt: TGTGCCAGCAGCTCGGAGGGACTAGCGAACACCGGGGAGCTGTTTTTT

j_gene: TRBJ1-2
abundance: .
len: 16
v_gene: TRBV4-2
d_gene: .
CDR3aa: CASSQEGRMFHYGYTF
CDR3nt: TGTGCCAGCAGCCAAGAGGGTCGTATGTTTCACTATGGCTACACCTTC